Presented here are 11 T cell receptor beta chains from one specimen sequenced in a study of blood T cell repertoires in COVID-19. Generated by immunoSEQ multiplex PCR, the TCRdb table keeps only in-frame clones and is missing some. The sample lists approximately 94,000 clones; 88% were seen once. The sample was peripheral blood. The source is a woman aged 70-85 years with acute or convalescent COVID-19.

V and J are TRBV7-8 and TRBJ2-1; 10 bases agree with TRBD1. This CDR3 comprises 15 residues. Losses at the gene ends were 4 bases for V and 4 bases for J; bases not matched to a gene: 4. Germline loops: CDR1 SGHVS, CDR2 FQNEAQ. This CDR3 reads CASSSGTGEYNEQFF. The CDR3 DNA is TGTGCCAGCAGCTCGGGGACAGGGGAATACAATGAGCAGTTCTTC.

The chain recombines TRBV11-2 with TRBJ1-2; 8 bases align to TRBD1. With V trimmed by 6 bases and J by 0 bases, 3 bases remained unmatched. CDR3 length: 14 amino acids. The V gene's germline CDR1 is SGHAT and CDR2 FQNNGV. DNA of the CDR3: TGTGCCAGCAGAACAGGGGGATCTAACTATGGCTACACCTTC. Translated: CASRTGGSNYGYTF.

As concerns this clone: One junction end disagrees with the germline gene, perhaps due to a read error. V usage is TRBV6-6 and J usage is TRBJ2-1; D ambiguous. The length of the CDR3 is 12 residues. Germline assignment: CDR1 MNHNY and CDR2 SVGAGI (reference sequence). Written as DNA, the CDR3 is TGTGCCAGCAGTTACTCCTCCAATGAGCAGTTCTTC. Amino acids: CASSYSSNEQFF.

The chain employs TRBV3-1 (or the pseudogene TRBV3-2) and TRBJ1-2; D gene uncertain. Germline CDR1 reads LGHDT; CDR2 reads YNNKEL (reference sequence). The CDR3 is made up of 13 amino acids. Between the trimmed V and J ends, which lost 6 bases and 6 bases, there was a span of 14 bases. This CDR3 is CASSRWETNGYTF. The DNA of the CDR3 is TGTGCCAGCAGTAGGTGGGAGACTAATGGCTACACCTTC.

This chain connects TRBV27 to TRBJ1-1; D remains unclear. The germline gives CDR1 MNHEY, CDR2 SMNVEV (reference sequence). The CDR3 covers 17 residues. Trimming shortened V by 0 bases and J by 5 bases, and 19 bases separated the two germline ends. CDR3 sequence reads: CASSLSTVLGSATEAFF. CDR3 nucleotide sequence: TGTGCCAGCAGTTTATCCACAGTGTTAGGATCAGCAACTGAAGCTTTCTTT.

This chain joins TRBV30 and TRBJ1-2; D not certain. The germline gives CDR1 GTSNPN, CDR2 SVGIG (reference sequence). This CDR3 is 13 amino acids long. V dropped 3 bases and J dropped 1 base, with 9 bases sitting between them. CDR3 in DNA: TGTGCCTGGAGGACTGACGGTAACTATGGCTACACCTTC. It yields the protein CAWRTDGNYGYTF.

V and J are TRBV5-1 and TRBJ1-5, with 12 nucleotides matching TRBD1. Trimming took 0 bases from V and 8 from J; bases not matched to a gene: 3. The V gene's germline CDR1 is SGHRS and CDR2 YFSETQ. The CDR3 is made up of 15 amino acids. The CDR3 DNA follows: TGCGCCAGCAGCTTGGGGGGACAGGGGGCTGAGCCCCAGCATTTT. This sequence encodes CASSLGGQGAEPQHF.

V and J are TRBV29-1 and TRBJ2-2, with D hard to call. Per germline, CDR1 SQVTM and CDR2 ANQGSEA. The V gene lost 1 base and the J gene lost 2 bases, with 11 bases spanning the gap. This CDR3 has 15 residues. CDR3 region: CSVEVAQINTGELFF. The CDR3 region has the DNA TGCAGCGTTGAAGTAGCCCAGATAAACACCGGGGAGCTGTTTTTT.

This clone was picked up one time. The rearrangement links TRBV7-8 to TRBJ1-1; 8 bases fit TRBD1. Germline trimming cut 2 bases from V and 7 bases from J; bases unmatched to any gene: 15. This CDR3 comprises 17 residues. Germline loops: CDR1 SGHVS, CDR2 FQNEAQ. The DNA for the CDR3 is TGTGCCAGCAGCTTACAGGGTGGGGGCACAGGGGGGGTTGAAGCTTTCTTT. It codes for CASSLQGGGTGGVEAFF.

CDR3 sequence (DNA): TGCGCCAGCAGCCAAGTTTGGGGCAGTGACTACGAGCAGTACTTC. Translating gives CASSQVWGSDYEQYF. The chain links TRBV4-1 to TRBJ2-7, with D possibly being TRBD1 (5 bases). Germline V CDR1 and CDR2: MGHRA, YSYEKL. V lost 1 base to trimming and J lost 3 bases, with 13 bases between them. The CDR3 is 15 residues long.

The chain has TRBV6-5 and TRBJ1-2, with a tentative D call TRBD1 (5 bases). Germline CDR1 and CDR2: MNHEY and SVGAGI. V lost 2 bases and J lost 4, with 14 bases in between. This CDR3 region has 15 residues. The CDR3 loop is CASSYGRGRSYGYTF. CDR3 nucleotides: TGTGCCAGCAGTTACGGGAGGGGCCGGAGCTATGGCTACACCTTC.